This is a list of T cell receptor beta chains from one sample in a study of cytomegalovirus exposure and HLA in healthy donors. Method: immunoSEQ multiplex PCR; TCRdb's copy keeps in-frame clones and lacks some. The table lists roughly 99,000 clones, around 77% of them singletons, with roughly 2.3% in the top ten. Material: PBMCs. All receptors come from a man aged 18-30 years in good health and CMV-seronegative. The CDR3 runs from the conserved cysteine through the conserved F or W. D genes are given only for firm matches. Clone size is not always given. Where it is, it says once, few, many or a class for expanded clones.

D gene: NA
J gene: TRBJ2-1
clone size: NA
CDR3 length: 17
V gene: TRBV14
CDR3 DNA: TGTGCCAGCAGCCAAGATTGGGAGCTTCACTCCTACAATGAGCAGTTCTTC
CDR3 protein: CASSQDWELHSYNEQFF

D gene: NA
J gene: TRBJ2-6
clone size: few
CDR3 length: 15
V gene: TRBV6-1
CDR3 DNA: TGTGCCAGCAGTGAAGATAACTCTGGGGCCAACGTCCTGACTTTC
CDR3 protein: CASSEDNSGANVLTF

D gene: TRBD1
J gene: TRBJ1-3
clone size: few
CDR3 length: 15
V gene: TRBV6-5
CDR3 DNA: TGTGCCAGCAGACCTACGACAGGGGCTGGAAACACCATATATTTT
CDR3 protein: CASRPTTGAGNTIYF

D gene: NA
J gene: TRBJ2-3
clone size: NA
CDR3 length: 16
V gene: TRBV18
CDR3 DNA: TGTGCCAGCTCACCTATCCCCCCTAGCCTCGCAGATACGCAGTATTTT
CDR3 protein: CASSPIPPSLADTQYF

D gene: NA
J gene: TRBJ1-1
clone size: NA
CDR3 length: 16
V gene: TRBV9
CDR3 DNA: TGTGCCAGCAGCGTTGGAACAGATCTTGTGAACACTGAAGCTTTCTTT
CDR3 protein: CASSVGTDLVNTEAFF

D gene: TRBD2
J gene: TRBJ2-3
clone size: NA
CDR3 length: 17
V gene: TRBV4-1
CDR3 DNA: TGCGCCAGCAGCCAAGGGGTAGGAGCGGGGGGGCCAGATACGCAGTATTTT
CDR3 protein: CASSQGVGAGGPDTQYF

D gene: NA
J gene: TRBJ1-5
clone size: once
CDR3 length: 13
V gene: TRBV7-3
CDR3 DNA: TGTGCCAGCAGCTTAAGGCCCAATCAGCCCCAGCATTTT
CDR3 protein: CASSLRPNQPQHF

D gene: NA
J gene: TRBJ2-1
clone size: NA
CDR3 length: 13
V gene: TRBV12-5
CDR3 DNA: TGTGCTAGTGGCCGAACAGGATACAATGAGCAGTTCTTC
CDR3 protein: CASGRTGYNEQFF

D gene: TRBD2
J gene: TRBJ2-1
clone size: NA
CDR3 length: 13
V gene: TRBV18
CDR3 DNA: TGTGCCAGCTCACCTGGGACTAGCGGGGAGCAGTTCTTC
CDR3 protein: CASSPGTSGEQFF

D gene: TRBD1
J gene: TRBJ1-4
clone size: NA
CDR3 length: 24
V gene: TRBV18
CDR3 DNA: TGTGCCAGCTCACAGAAACGTCCGGGACAGGGGGCGCCTAACCCCATTGCAACTAATGAAAAACTGTTTTTT
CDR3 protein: CASSQKRPGQGAPNPIATNEKLFF

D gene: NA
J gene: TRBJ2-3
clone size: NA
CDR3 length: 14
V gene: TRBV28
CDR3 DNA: TGTGCCAGCAGTTTGGAGAAGGGCACAGATACGCAGTATTTT
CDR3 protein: CASSLEKGTDTQYF

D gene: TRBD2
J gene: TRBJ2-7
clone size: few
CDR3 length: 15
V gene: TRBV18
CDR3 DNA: TGTGCCAGCTCAGGGGGGGGATCCAGTTCCTACGAGCAGTACTTC
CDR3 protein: CASSGGGSSSYEQYF

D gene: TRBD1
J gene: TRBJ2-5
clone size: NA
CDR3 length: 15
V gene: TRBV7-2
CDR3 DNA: TGTGCCAGCAGCTTAAACAGGGGTGTGTTGGAGACCCAGTACTTC
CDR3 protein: CASSLNRGVLETQYF

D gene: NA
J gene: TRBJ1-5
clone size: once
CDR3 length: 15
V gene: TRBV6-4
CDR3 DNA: TGTGCCAGCAGTGCCCCCGAGGGGGACGGTCAGCCCCAGCATTTT
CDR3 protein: CASSAPEGDGQPQHF

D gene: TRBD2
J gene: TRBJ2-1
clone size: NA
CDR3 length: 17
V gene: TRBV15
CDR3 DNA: TGTGCCACCAGCACGGGGAGCCTAGCGGGGGGTTACAATGAGCAGTTCTTC
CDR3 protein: CATSTGSLAGGYNEQFF

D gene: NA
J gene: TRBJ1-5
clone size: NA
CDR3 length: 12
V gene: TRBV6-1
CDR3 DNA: TGTGCCAGCAGCGGGGTCAATCAGCCCCAGCATTTT
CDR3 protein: CASSGVNQPQHF

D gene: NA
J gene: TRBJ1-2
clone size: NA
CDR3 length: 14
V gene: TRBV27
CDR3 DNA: TGTGCCAGCAGTTTATACGGCGCGGCGCATGGCTACACCTTC
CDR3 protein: CASSLYGAAHGYTF

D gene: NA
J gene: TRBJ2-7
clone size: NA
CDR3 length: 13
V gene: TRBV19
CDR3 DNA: TGTGCCAGTAGTAACCTAGCCGCCTACGAGCAGTACTTC
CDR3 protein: CASSNLAAYEQYF

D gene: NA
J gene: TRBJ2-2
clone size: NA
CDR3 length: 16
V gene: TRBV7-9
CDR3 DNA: TGTGCCAGCAGCGGACCCGGGACACAAAACACCGGGGAGCTGTTTTTT
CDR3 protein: CASSGPGTQNTGELFF

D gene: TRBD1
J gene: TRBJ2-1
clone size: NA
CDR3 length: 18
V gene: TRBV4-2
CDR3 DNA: TGTGCCAGCAGACGCGTAGGGGACAGGGTGAGCGGGGCTAATGAGCAGTTCTTC
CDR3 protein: CASRRVGDRVSGANEQFF

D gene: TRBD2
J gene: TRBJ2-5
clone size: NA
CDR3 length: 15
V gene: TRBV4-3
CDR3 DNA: TGCGCCAGCAGCCAAGTTGCCGGGGGGGGCTTTCCCCAGTACTTC
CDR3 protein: CASSQVAGGGFPQYF

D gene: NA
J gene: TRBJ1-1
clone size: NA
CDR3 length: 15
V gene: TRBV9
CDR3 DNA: TGTGCCAGCAGCGTAGGGGTCAGGCCGAACACTGAAGCTTTCTTT
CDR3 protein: CASSVGVRPNTEAFF

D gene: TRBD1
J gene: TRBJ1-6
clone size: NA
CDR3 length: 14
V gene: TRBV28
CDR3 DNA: TGTGCCACCGACAGCGGGACAGGGGATCGGGCCCTCCACTTT
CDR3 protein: CATDSGTGDRALHF

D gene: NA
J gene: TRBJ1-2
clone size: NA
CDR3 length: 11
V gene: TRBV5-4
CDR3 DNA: TGTGCCAGCAGCTTGGACTATGGCTACCCCTTC
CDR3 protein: CASSLDYGYPF

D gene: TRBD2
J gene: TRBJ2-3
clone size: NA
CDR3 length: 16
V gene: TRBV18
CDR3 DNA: TGTGCCAGCTCACCAGTTCTAGCGGGCAACACAGATACGCAGTATTTT
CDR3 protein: CASSPVLAGNTDTQYF

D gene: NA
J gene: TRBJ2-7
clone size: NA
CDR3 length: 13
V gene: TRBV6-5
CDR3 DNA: TGTGCCAGCAGTCGGACAGCTTCCTACGAGCAGTACTTC
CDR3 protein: CASSRTASYEQYF

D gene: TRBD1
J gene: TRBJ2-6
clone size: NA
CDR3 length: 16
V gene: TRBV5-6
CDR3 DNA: TGTGCCAGCAGCTTGGACAGGGGCACTGGGGCCAACGTCCTGACTTTC
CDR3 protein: CASSLDRGTGANVLTF

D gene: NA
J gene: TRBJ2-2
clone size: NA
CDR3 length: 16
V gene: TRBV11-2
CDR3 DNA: TGTGCCAGCAGCCCCCGGTGGGGGCAGAACACCGGGGAGCTGTTTTTT
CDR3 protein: CASSPRWGQNTGELFF

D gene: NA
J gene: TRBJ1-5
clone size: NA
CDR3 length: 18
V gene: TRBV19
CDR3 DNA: TGTGCCAGTAGTCCAACCCCCCGGGATACACGGTCTCATCAGCCCCAGCATTTT
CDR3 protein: CASSPTPRDTRSHQPQHF